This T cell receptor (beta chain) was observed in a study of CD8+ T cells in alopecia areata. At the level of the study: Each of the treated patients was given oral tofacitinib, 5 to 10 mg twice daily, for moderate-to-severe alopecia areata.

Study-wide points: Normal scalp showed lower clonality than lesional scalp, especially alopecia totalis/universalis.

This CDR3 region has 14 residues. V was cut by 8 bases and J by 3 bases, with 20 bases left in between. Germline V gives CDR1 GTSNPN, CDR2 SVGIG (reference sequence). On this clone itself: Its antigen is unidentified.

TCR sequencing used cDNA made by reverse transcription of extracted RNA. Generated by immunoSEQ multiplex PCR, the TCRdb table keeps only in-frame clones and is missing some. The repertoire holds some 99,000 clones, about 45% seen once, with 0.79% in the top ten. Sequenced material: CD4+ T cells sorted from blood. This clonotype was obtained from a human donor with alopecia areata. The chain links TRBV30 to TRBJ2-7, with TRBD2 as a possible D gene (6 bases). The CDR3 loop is CAGRRGLGNYEQYF. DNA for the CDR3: TGTGCCGGCAGGAGGGGTTTGGGAAACTACGAGCAGTACTTC.